These 32 T cell receptor beta chains originate from one sample sequenced in a study of shared clonotypes between healthy human individuals. Here immunoSEQ multiplex PCR was the method, and the copy in TCRdb shows in-frame clones only, minus some. The sample includes roughly 850,000 clones, roughly 96% seen only once; the top ten take about 0.25%. Naive CD8 cells comprised CD45RO-negative, CCR7-positively selected cells, excluding terminally differentiated effector memory CD45RA+ cells. Sample: naive CD8+ T cells sorted from blood. The receptor source for this set is a man younger than 45 in good health.

The rearrangement links TRBV27 to TRBJ2-7; D remains unclear. Trimming shortened V by 5 bases and J by 2 bases, and 13 bases separated the two germline ends. Germline-derived CDR1 and CDR2 are MNHEY and SMNVEV (reference sequence). This CDR3 spans 14 amino acids. The CDR3 loop is CASSPRAYTYEQYF. As DNA, the CDR3 is TGTGCCAGCAGTCCCCGAGCCTACACCTACGAGCAGTACTTC.

On this clone itself: Other nucleotide sequences from this sample produce the same CDR3. CDR3 protein: CASSPGTGDYEQYF. CDR3 coding DNA: TGTGCCAGCAGCCCCGGGACGGGAGACTACGAGCAGTACTTC. The genes are TRBV7-6 and TRBJ2-7, with a tentative D call TRBD2 (6 bases). V lost 5 bases to trimming and J lost 3 bases, with 14 bases between them. Per germline, CDR1 SGHVS and CDR2 FNYEAQ. The CDR3 extends over 14 amino acids.

This clone has just one count. V gene TRBV6-5 combines with J gene TRBJ1-4; tentative D call: TRBD1 (5 bases). This CDR3 contains 16 residues. The ends were cut back, 0 bases at V and 0 bases at J, with 8 bases in the middle. Germline V gene lookup returns CDR1 MNHEY and CDR2 SVGAGI. The CDR3 DNA reads TGTGCCAGCAGTTACTCGACAGATGCAACTAATGAAAAACTGTTTTTT. Residues: CASSYSTDATNEKLFF.

The rearrangement uses TRBV4-3 and TRBJ2-2; no reliable D call. V lost 3 bases and J lost 3, with 8 bases in between. CDR1 and CDR2 (germline): LGHNA, YSLEER. This CDR3 spans 14 amino acids. CDR3: CASSQTSYTGELFF. CDR3 DNA: TGCGCCAGCAGCCAGACGAGTTACACCGGGGAGCTGTTTTTT.

The chain uses TRBV7-2 and TRBJ1-1; no firm D call. The CDR3 runs to 16 residues. Trimming removed 0 bases at V and 0 bases at J, with 11 bases between. Germline V CDR1 and CDR2: SGHTA, FQGNSA. CDR3 in amino acids: CASSLAVQSMNTEAFF. In nucleotides, the CDR3 is TGTGCCAGCAGCTTAGCCGTACAGAGCATGAACACTGAAGCTTTCTTT. Complete variable domain (other parts from reference TRBV7-2 and TRBJ1-1): GAGVSQSPSNKVTEKGKDVELRCDPISGHTALYWYRQSLGQGLEFLIYFQGNSAPDKSGLPSDRFSAERTGGSVSTLTIQRTQQEDSAVYLCASSLAVQSMNTEAFFGQGTRLTVV.

V and J are TRBV28 and TRBJ2-7; TRBD1 agrees at 7 bases. This CDR3 has 12 amino acids. Germline V CDR1 and CDR2: MDHEN, SYDVKM. Trimming cost V 7 bases and J 6 bases; bases outside gene matches: 6. CDR3 nucleotides: TGTGCCAGCACAGGGGGAAACTTCGAGCAGTACTTC. It codes for CASTGGNFEQYF. Full variable domain (rest looked up from reference TRBV28 and TRBJ2-7): DVKVTQSSRYLVKRTGEKVFLECVQDMDHENMFWYRQDPGLGLRLIYFSYDVKMKEKGDIPEGYSVSREKKERFSLILESASTNQTSMYLCASTGGNFEQYFGPGTRLTVT.

This chain uses TRBV4-3 with TRBJ1-4; 7 bases are shared with TRBD1. V lost 4 bases, J lost 1 base, and 3 bases stayed unmatched. Per germline, CDR1 LGHNA and CDR2 YSLEER. CDR3 size: 15 residues. Here the CDR3 reads CASSPGQETNEKLFF. The CDR3 DNA reads as TGCGCCAGCAGCCCAGGACAGGAAACTAATGAAAAACTGTTTTTT.

On this clone: The sample contains more than one DNA sequence encoding this CDR3. This chain connects TRBV15 to TRBJ2-7, with 10 bases aligning to TRBD2. From germline, CDR1 is LNHNV and CDR2 YYDKDF (reference sequence). With V trimmed by 0 bases and J by 4 bases, 3 bases remained unmatched. This CDR3 has 15 residues. Here the CDR3 reads CATSRESSGSYEQYF. The CDR3 nucleotides are TGTGCCACCAGCAGAGAGTCTAGCGGGAGTTACGAGCAGTACTTC.

The chain joins TRBV4-1 to TRBJ1-5; D not certain. Germline V CDR1 and CDR2: MGHRA, YSYEKL. CDR3 length: 17 amino acids. Trimming took 2 bases from V and 0 from J, leaving 14 bases between them. This CDR3 is CASSQRRSSGSNQPQHF. The CDR3 nucleotides are TGCGCCAGCAGCCAACGAAGGTCCAGCGGTAGCAATCAGCCCCAGCATTTT.

The CDR3 protein is CSVEDGLGYTF. The CDR3, as DNA: TGCAGCGTTGAAGACGGCCTTGGCTACACCTTC. This rearrangement joins TRBV29-1 to TRBJ1-2; no clear D gene. The V end lost 0 bases, the J end lost 7 bases, and 6 bases lay between the germline ends. This CDR3 spans 11 amino acids. The V gene's germline CDR1 is SQVTM and CDR2 ANQGSEA.

The V call is TRBV27, the J call TRBJ2-7, with 9 bases aligning to TRBD2. This CDR3 is 15 amino acids long. Losses at the gene ends were 5 bases for V and 2 bases for J; bases not matched to a gene: 7. The germline CDR1 and CDR2 sequences are MNHEY and SMNVEV (reference sequence). The CDR3 bases are TGTGCCAGCAGTCGATCACTAGCGGGTACCTACGAGCAGTACTTC. Its translation is CASSRSLAGTYEQYF.

The chain carries TRBV5-5 and TRBJ2-3; no firm D call. This CDR3 is 15 amino acids long. V lost 4 bases to trimming and J lost 0 bases, with 12 bases between them. Germline V CDR1 and CDR2: SGHKS, YYEKEE (reference sequence). The CDR3 is CASSPGGSSTDTQYF. The DNA for the CDR3 is TGTGCCAGCAGCCCGGGCGGAAGTAGCACAGATACGCAGTATTTT.

The chain employs TRBV9 and TRBJ2-3; TRBD2 agrees at 7 bases. The CDR3 sequence is 20 residues long. Trimming cost V 3 bases and J 0 bases; bases outside gene matches: 19. The germline CDR1 and CDR2 sequences are SGDLS and YYNGEE. CDR3 sequence: CASSGPREASGLESTDTQYF. The CDR3 nucleotides read TGTGCCAGCAGCGGCCCCCGAGAGGCTAGCGGCCTTGAAAGCACAGATACGCAGTATTTT.

In its sample, this clone was seen once. The chain combines TRBV9 with TRBJ1-1, with D unclear. The CDR3 spans 15 residues. From germline, CDR1 is SGDLS and CDR2 YYNGEE. Trimming left V 3 bases short and J 0 bases short, with 12 bases between. CDR3 loop: CASSGYQEMNTEAFF. CDR3 nucleotides: TGTGCCAGCAGCGGCTACCAGGAGATGAACACTGAAGCTTTCTTT. The full variable domain, in which reference TRBV9 and TRBJ1-1 provide the parts outside the CDR3, is DSGVTQTPKHLITATGQRVTLRCSPRSGDLSVYWYQQSLDQGLQFLIQYYNGEERAKGNILERFSAQQFPDLHSELNLSSLELGDSALYFCASSGYQEMNTEAFFGQGTRLTVV.

The chain recombines TRBV28 with TRBJ2-7, with 14 nucleotides matching TRBD2. The CDR3 sequence is 16 residues long. Trimming cost V 5 bases and J 6 bases; bases outside gene matches: 9. The V gene's germline CDR1 is MDHEN and CDR2 SYDVKM. CDR3 region: CASSLHPGLAGVEQYF. For the CDR3, the DNA is TGTGCCAGCAGTCTTCACCCGGGACTAGCGGGAGTCGAGCAGTACTTC.

CDR3 sequence (DNA): TGTGCCAGCAGCTTAGATGCGGGAGGGCCTACAGATACGCAGTATTTT. This gives the protein CASSLDAGGPTDTQYF. J is TRBJ2-3 and V is TRBV7-8, with 9 bases lining up with TRBD2. The CDR3 is 16 residues long. J was trimmed by 3 bases and V by 1 base; bases with no gene match: 5. CDR1 and CDR2 from the germline V gene are SGHVS and FQNEAQ.

This chain links TRBV7-9 with TRBJ2-3; tentative D call: TRBD2 (6 bases). CDR3 size: 14 residues. Trimming left V 5 bases short and J 7 bases short, with 16 bases between. The germline gives CDR1 SEHNR, CDR2 FQNEAQ (reference sequence). CDR3 protein: CASSGGDSLNTQYF. For the CDR3, the DNA is TGTGCCAGCAGCGGAGGGGACTCTCTCAATACGCAGTATTTT.

The rearrangement joins TRBV11-2 to TRBJ2-3; weak D call: TRBD1 (6 bases). With 7 bases removed from V and 1 base from J, the gap between germline ends came to 15 bases. The CDR3 sequence is 15 residues long. CDR1 is SGHAT, CDR2 FQNNGV, per germline. In nucleotides, the CDR3 is TGTGCCAGCACCCTACAGGGCGGGCGCACAGATACGCAGTATTTT. As protein: CASTLQGGRTDTQYF.

Only one count was recorded for this clone. This chain joins TRBV10-3 and TRBJ2-7; D not resolved. Trimming cost V 10 bases and J 3 bases, with 19 bases left between them. Germline V gene data show CDR1 as ENHRY and CDR2 as SYGVKD. This CDR3 contains 14 residues. Here the CDR3 reads CATTPRQPYYEQYF. The CDR3, as DNA: TGTGCCACCACCCCGAGGCAGCCCTACTACGAGCAGTACTTC.

The chain joins TRBV7-8 to TRBJ2-7; TRBD1 matches 8 bases. Germline CDR1 reads SGHVS; CDR2 reads FQNEAQ. V gave up 5 bases and J gave up 1 base; unmatched junction bases: 7. CDR3 length: 15 residues. CDR3 bases: TGTGCCAGCAGCCCGCGGACAGGGTTTTCCTACGAGCAGTACTTC. This sequence encodes CASSPRTGFSYEQYF.

Comments on this clone: The same CDR3 arises from other DNA sequences in this sample as well. V gene TRBV7-9 combines with J gene TRBJ2-1; 11 positions match TRBD2. The V gene's germline CDR1 is SEHNR and CDR2 FQNEAQ (reference sequence). The ends lost 0 bases at V and 4 bases at J; junction bases unmatched: 2. This CDR3 contains 16 residues. The CDR3 DNA reads TGTGCCAGCAGCTTAGCGCTAGCGGGAGGATACAATGAGCAGTTCTTC. This encodes CASSLALAGGYNEQFF. The full variable domain, completed using reference TRBV7-9 and TRBJ2-1, is DTGVSQNPRHKITKRGQNVTFRCDPISEHNRLYWYRQTLGQGPEFLTYFQNEAQLEKSRLLSDRFSAERPKGSFSTLEIQRTEQGDSAMYLCASSLALAGGYNEQFFGPGTRLTVL.

Worth noting for this clone: Other DNA sequences in this specimen translate into the identical CDR3. The chain carries TRBV11-2 and TRBJ2-2; D unclear. Per the germline V gene, CDR1 is SGHAT and CDR2 is FQNNGV. Trimming removed 5 bases at V and 1 base at J, with 2 bases between. This CDR3 has 12 amino acids. CDR3 sequence reads: CASSQNTGELFF. The DNA of the CDR3 is TGTGCCAGCAGCCAGAACACCGGGGAGCTGTTTTTT. Using reference TRBV11-2 and TRBJ2-2 for the parts outside the CDR3, the full variable domain is EAGVAQSPRYKIIEKRQSVAFWCNPISGHATLYWYQQILGQGPKLLIQFQNNGVVDDSQLPKDRFSAERLKGVDSTLKIQPAKLEDSAVYLCASSQNTGELFFGEGSRLTVL.

The chain's CDR3 is CASSGRTNEQFF. Here the CDR3 DNA reads TGTGCCTCCTCCGGGAGGACGAATGAGCAGTTCTTC. The V call is TRBV9, the J call TRBJ2-1, with 7 positions matching TRBD2. CDR1 SGDLS and CDR2 YYNGEE come from the germline V gene. The CDR3 consists of 12 residues. V lost 10 bases and J lost 7; bases outside the gene matches: 8.

The gene calls are TRBV29-1 and TRBJ2-3, with 12 bases that match TRBD2. The J segment lost 0 bases and the V segment lost 5 bases, leaving 9 bases of the junction unmatched. The V gene's germline CDR1 is SQVTM and CDR2 ANQGSEA. CDR3 length equals 17 residues. Written as DNA, the CDR3 is TGCAGCGTTCAAGGGACTAGCGGGCGGCATAGCACAGATACGCAGTATTTT. This gives the protein CSVQGTSGRHSTDTQYF.

This chain uses TRBV11-2 with TRBJ2-7; TRBD2 agrees at 9 bases. J gave up 3 bases and V 2 bases, and 5 bases lay outside the gene matches. The CDR3 length is 15 residues. Germline values: CDR1 SGHAT, CDR2 FQNNGV. In nucleotides, the CDR3 is TGTGCCAGCAGCTTAAGAGTAGCGGGAGACTACGAGCAGTACTTC. Amino acid sequence: CASSLRVAGDYEQYF.

The chain combines TRBV4-1 with TRBJ2-6; 9 bases are a match to TRBD1. Germline values: CDR1 MGHRA, CDR2 YSYEKL. The CDR3 extends over 19 amino acids. V gave up 4 bases and J gave up 3 bases; unmatched junction bases: 13. The CDR3 is CASSLPPGTGIFGANVLTF. The CDR3 DNA sequence: TGCGCCAGCAGCCTCCCTCCCGGGACAGGGATCTTTGGGGCCAACGTCCTGACTTTC.

The chain joins TRBV6-6 to TRBJ2-7; D uncertain. The CDR3 consists of 11 residues. V was trimmed by 6 bases and J by 4 bases, leaving 7 bases between them. Germline V gene data show CDR1 as MNHNY and CDR2 as SVGAGI (reference sequence). The CDR3 DNA sequence: TGTGCCAGCAGCCACCAATACGAGCAGTACTTC. Its protein product is CASSHQYEQYF.

The chain combines TRBV29-1 with TRBJ2-2, with TRBD2 as a possible D gene (5 bases). V lost 1 base and J lost 4, with 13 bases in between. The CDR3 loop spans 15 amino acids. Germline-derived CDR1 and CDR2 are SQVTM and ANQGSEA. The chain's CDR3 is CSVEGEGWGTGELFF. The DNA for the CDR3 is TGCAGCGTTGAAGGAGAGGGTTGGGGCACCGGGGAGCTGTTTTTT.

CDR3 amino acids: CASSIAQGLDTQYF. CDR3 DNA: TGTGCCAGTAGTATCGCCCAGGGGCTCGATACGCAGTATTTT. The V and J genes are TRBV19 and TRBJ2-3; TRBD1 might be the D (6 bases). CDR3 length: 14 residues. From germline, CDR1 is LNHDA and CDR2 SQIVND (reference sequence). The germline V and J ends were trimmed by 3 bases and 6 bases, with 13 bases remaining between them.

This clone showed up just once. This chain joins TRBV29-1 and TRBJ2-2; D is unresolved. The length of the CDR3 is 13 residues. V was cut by 5 bases and J by 0 bases, with 7 bases left in between. CDR1 SQVTM and CDR2 ANQGSEA come from the germline V gene. The CDR3 reads CSVRLANTGELFF. In nucleotides, the CDR3 is TGCAGCGTTCGGCTAGCGAACACCGGGGAGCTGTTTTTT.

The V and J genes are TRBV5-4 and TRBJ2-1; D is perhaps TRBD1 (5 bases). V lost 6 bases, J lost 5 bases, and 12 bases lay in between. Looked up from germline, CDR1 is SGHNT and CDR2 is YYREEE (reference sequence). This CDR3 has 13 residues. This chain's CDR3 is CASIPDRDNEQFF. CDR3 sequence (DNA): TGTGCCAGCATCCCAGACAGAGACAATGAGCAGTTCTTC.

This clone was observed once. The chain recombines TRBV15 with TRBJ2-1, with a possible D match to TRBD1 (6 bases). Trimming left V 3 bases short and J 6 bases short, with 6 bases between. Germline V gives CDR1 LNHNV, CDR2 YYDKDF (reference sequence). There are 12 residues in the CDR3. The CDR3 DNA follows: TGTGCCACCAGCAGCAGGGGCAATGAGCAGTTCTTC. Amino acid sequence: CATSSRGNEQFF.